This is a list of T cell receptor beta chains from one sample in a study of shared clonotypes between healthy human individuals. The protocol was immunoSEQ multiplex PCR, while the TCRdb copy is restricted to in-frame clones and leaves out a portion. Of roughly 500,000 clones listed, more than 95% are singletons. Sequencing input: naive CD4+ T cells sorted from blood. These receptors were taken from a woman in her 30s in good health. Each CDR3 is given with its conserved first and last residue. The D gene is left open where the match is weak. Only some rows state a clone size, as once, few, many or a class for expanded clones.

NA,TRBV5-1,TRBJ2-3,TRBD2,CASSLMAGGTDTQYF,TGCGCCAGCAGCTTGATGGCGGGAGGAACAGATACGCAGTATTTT
NA,TRBV19,TRBJ2-1,TRBD2,CASKTTSGHSYNEQFF,TGTGCCAGTAAAACAACTAGCGGACACTCCTACAATGAGCAGTTCTTC
NA,TRBV18,TRBJ1-2,NA,CASSGGQSPEGYTF,TGTGCCAGCTCAGGGGGACAATCGCCGGAGGGCTACACCTTC
once,TRBV10-1,TRBJ2-1,NA,CASSDVSSYNEQFF,TGCGCCAGCAGTGACGTTAGCTCCTACAATGAGCAGTTCTTC
once,TRBV6-5,TRBJ2-1,TRBD1,CASSYAGQVLRDEQFF,TGTGCCAGCAGTTACGCCGGACAGGTGCTTAGGGATGAGCAGTTCTTC
NA,TRBV5-1,TRBJ2-3,TRBD2,CASSPGLAGVVSDTQYF,TGCGCCAGCAGCCCGGGACTAGCGGGAGTCGTCTCAGATACGCAGTATTTT
NA,TRBV5-1,TRBJ2-2,TRBD1,CASSSTGGGTGELFF,TGCGCCAGCAGCTCGACAGGGGGCGGCACCGGGGAGCTGTTTTTT
NA,TRBV11-2,TRBJ2-5,NA,CASSHRGQETQYF,TGTGCCAGCAGCCATCGGGGCCAAGAGACCCAGTACTTC
NA,TRBV2,TRBJ1-2,TRBD1,CASSFLTGGRNGYTF,TGTGCCAGCAGTTTCCTGACAGGGGGCAGGAATGGCTACACCTTC
once,TRBV27,TRBJ2-1,NA,CASSWAGINSYNEQFF,TGTGCCAGCAGTTGGGCGGGCATTAACTCCTACAATGAGCAGTTCTTC
NA,TRBV7-2,TRBJ2-4,TRBD1,CASSSRQGANIQYF,TGTGCCAGCAGCTCCCGACAGGGGGCAAACATTCAGTACTTC
NA,TRBV15,TRBJ2-1,TRBD2,CATSRGRTSGTYNEQFF,TGTGCCACCAGCAGAGGGCGGACTAGCGGGACATACAATGAGCAGTTCTTC
NA,TRBV9,TRBJ1-5,NA,CASSASRYSNQPQHF,TGTGCCAGCAGCGCCTCCAGGTATAGCAATCAGCCCCAGCATTTT
NA,TRBV19,TRBJ1-6,TRBD1,CASRRQGLLGSPLHF,TGTGCCAGTAGGAGACAGGGGTTATTGGGTTCACCCCTCCACTTT
NA,TRBV5-1,TRBJ2-7,NA,CASSYGLGGNEQYF,TGCGCCAGCAGCTACGGACTGGGTGGGAACGAGCAGTACTTC
few,TRBV7-3,TRBJ2-3,NA,CASSGTSTDTQYF,TGTGCCAGTAGCGGAACTAGCACAGATACGCAGTATTTT
NA,TRBV28,TRBJ1-5,NA,CASRRVDRLQPQHF,TGTGCCAGCAGAAGAGTAGACAGGCTTCAGCCCCAGCATTTT
NA,TRBV6-5,TRBJ1-2,TRBD1,CASSYGTGGSYGYTF,TGTGCCAGCAGTTACGGGACAGGGGGCTCCTATGGCTACACCTTC
NA,TRBV5-4,TRBJ1-4,TRBD1,CASSQDRGGEKLFF,TGTGCCAGCAGCCAGGACAGGGGAGGGGAAAAACTGTTTTTT
NA,TRBV10-3,TRBJ1-3,NA,CAIRAGEGNTIYF,TGTGCCATCAGGGCAGGAGAGGGAAACACCATATATTTT
NA,TRBV5-1,TRBJ2-4,NA,CASSLKGAAKNIQYF,TGCGCCAGCAGCTTAAAGGGTGCGGCCAAAAACATTCAGTACTTC
once,TRBV28,TRBJ1-5,NA,CASSLAGVGNQPQHF,TGTGCCAGCAGTTTAGCAGGGGTCGGCAATCAGCCCCAGCATTTT
NA,TRBV28,TRBJ2-7,NA,CASSLSRSLVMLGAAEQYF,TGTGCCAGCAGTTTATCCCGGAGCTTGGTGATGTTGGGGGCGGCCGAGCAGTACTTC
NA,TRBV9,TRBJ1-3,NA,CASSPGSTSGNTIYF,TGTGCCAGCAGCCCAGGATCGACCTCTGGAAACACCATATATTTT